The clone carrying this T cell receptor beta chain was detected only a few times. The germline gene is not matched at one end of the junction; a read error may be the cause. CDR1 ENHRY and CDR2 SYGVKD come from the germline V gene. This CDR3 is built from 15 residues. This specimen comes from a study of neurological immune-mediated disorders. The cDNA was generated by 5'RACE with 10-nucleotide random UMIs. TCRdb itself ran the 5' RACE reads through MiXCR, one entry per CDR3 protein. The table has roughly 60,000 distinct CDR3 sequences, 3.5% to 4.5% seen once. The TCR originated in a woman in her 50s with multiple sclerosis. The J gene is TRBJ1-5, the V gene TRBV10-3; D not resolved. Input material: PBMCs. The CDR3 here is CAIRSTGDSNQPQNF. The CDR3 DNA reads TGTGCCATCAGAAGCACCGGGGATAGCAATCAGCCCCAGAATTTT.